This TCR beta chain was retrieved from a study of cytotoxic CD8 clonotypes in ibrutinib-treated CLL (dated by TCRdb to the early 2020s). Notes on the research overall: In this cohort, approximately 15 patients were treatment-naive and about ten were relapsed/refractory, while under 18 had unmutated IGHV. An average of around 250,000 productive templates and 94,082 productive rearrangements was obtained per sample. Cryopreserved peripheral blood mononuclear cells were collected before treatment, at response, and at either disease progression or sustained remission. Longitudinal samples were available for about 30% of the 86 trial participants. Samples at response were collected after a median of about 13 months of treatment, with a range of roughly 6 to 40 months. Every remission and progressive disease sample was obtained while ibrutinib was still being received by the patients. Responses were partial in 25 or so patients and complete in 2; after median 68 months follow-up, about 14 stayed in remission and some twelve progressed. Results and caveats for the whole study, not just this receptor: Baseline clonality exceeded that of age-matched healthy donors and correlated strongly with circulating CD8+ T-cell counts. Public clonotypes were rare and either contracted or stayed stable during treatment, and the rise in clonality at ibrutinib response reflected the expansion of private clonotypes. Sampling times were not matched between patients in sustained remission and patients whose disease was progressing, and lymph node repertoires were not examined. At ibrutinib response clonality went up, during sustained remission it held steady, and at progression it dropped back toward baseline.

This clone counts as medium-sized (0.01 to 0.1%). The antigen it binds to is not known. Base qualities were left out, and no much larger clone turns up one base away. Deletion took 5 bases off V and 2 bases off J, with a span of 10 bases between the germline ends. The germline V gene encodes CDR1 LNHDA and CDR2 SQIVND (reference sequence). From the cysteine through the phenylalanine, the CDR3 covers 13 amino acids. Only the CDR3 region is kept as DNA, spanning 39 bases read in frame from base 1. What this sample's time point label stands for: approximately 2 years on ibrutinib. Approximately 2 micrograms of genomic DNA were extracted from cryopreserved PBMCs for TCR beta library preparation. Longitudinal blood samples from CLL patients receiving ibrutinib monotherapy were subjected to high-throughput TCR beta sequencing. The patients took part in an open-label, single-center phase 2 trial of ibrutinib monotherapy.

The goal of deep resolution MiSeq sequencing was a depth between 1 in 1 million and 1 in 200,000 T cells, and coverage averaged 10x per clonotype. The immunoSEQ hsTCRB Kit was used to generate TCR beta libraries. From the authors' description of their analysis: ImmunoSEQ Data Assistant and ImmunoSEQ Analyzer were used for data analysis, and V, D and J genes were assigned according to IMGT definitions. Clonality was computed as one minus normalized Shannon entropy of productive rearrangement frequencies, ranging from 0 to 1. Only overrepresented clonotypes making up at least 0.05% of the repertoire of each patient were included in the public clonotype analysis. Thirteen age-matched healthy donor repertoires from immuneACCESS served as clonality controls. Entries here come from immuneACCESS through TCRdb and include only in-frame sequences with V and J called. Some clones fail to appear in such tables; in the studies checked, an unresolved V gene covers under half of the shortfall, and the cause of the remainder is unknown. Clone size and V and J calls were adopted from that table, with D and trimming inferred from the DNA. Within this sample are approximately 57,000 clones, with around 60% of them counted one time only. Roughly 21% of the sample belongs to the ten largest clones.

Rearrangement joined TRBV19 to TRBJ2-7; the D gene identity is not certain. The specimen was PBMCs, collected after 24 months of ibrutinib treatment. This clonotype was obtained from a human donor with chronic lymphocytic leukemia. The sequenced DNA is TGTGCCAGTAGTGCAGGTGTGACCTACGAGCAGTACTTC. It encodes CASSAGVTYEQYF.